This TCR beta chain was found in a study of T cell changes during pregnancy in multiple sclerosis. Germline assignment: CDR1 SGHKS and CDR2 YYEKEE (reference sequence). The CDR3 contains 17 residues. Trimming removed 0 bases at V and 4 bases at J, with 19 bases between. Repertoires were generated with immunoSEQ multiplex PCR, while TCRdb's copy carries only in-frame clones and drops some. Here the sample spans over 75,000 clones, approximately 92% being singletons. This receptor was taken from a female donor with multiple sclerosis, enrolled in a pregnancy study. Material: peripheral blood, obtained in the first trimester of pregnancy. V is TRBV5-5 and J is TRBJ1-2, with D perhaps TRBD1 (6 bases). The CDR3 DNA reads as TGTGCCAGCAGCTTGGGTCCCGTGGGCCCACAGGGCTATGGCTACACCTTC. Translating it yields CASSLGPVGPQGYGYTF.